This TCR beta chain was profiled in a study of blood T cell repertoires in COVID-19. The overall study: In each case, the material was cDNA or gDNA derived from T cells, B-cell-depleted T cells, or PBMCs.

The repertoire was sequenced with immunoSEQ multiplex PCR; TCRdb's copy has only in-frame clones and lacks some. In the table there are 180,000 or so clones, approximately 80% of which are singletons. Seattle patient enrollment occurred during active infection, with longitudinal follow-up thereafter. Sequencing input: peripheral blood. The receptor was isolated from a woman in her thirties or forties with COVID-19, enrolled during active disease.

DNA of the CDR3: TGCGCCAGCAGTGAGGGAGGTGAGCAGTTCTTC. Its translation is CASSEGGEQFF. The rearrangement links TRBV10-1 to TRBJ2-1, with D possibly TRBD2 on 5 matching bases. V dropped 2 bases and J dropped 9 bases, with 5 bases sitting between them. The CDR3 length is 11 residues. Germline V gives CDR1 WNHNN, CDR2 SYGVQD (reference sequence).